Given below is one T cell receptor beta chain in context. The antigen remains undetermined. The repertoire was sequenced with immunoSEQ multiplex PCR; TCRdb's copy has only in-frame clones and lacks some. In the table there are tens of thousands of clones, around 80% of which are singletons. This sample was included in a study of T cell responses to AZD1222 COVID-19 vaccine. Study-wide results and limits: Among vaccine-associated CD4 TCRs, coverage spanned spike, with dominance at 160-218 and 743-854. Increased Spike-specific TCR breadth and depth were observed after two AZD1222 doses. Of spike-specific TCRs, nearly half reportedly target regions left unmutated in variants. Clonal diversity may have been underestimated, and the donors were mostly white British, with more females than males.

The material was peripheral blood, obtained on day 0 of MenACWY control vaccination. This clonotype was sampled from an adult in good health.

The CDR3 DNA is TGTGCCAGCAGCTCGGGGGGAGTAGAGACCCAGTACTTC. Translated: CASSSGGVETQYF. The gene calls are TRBV7-8 and TRBJ2-5; 7 bases map to TRBD2. The germline CDR1 and CDR2 sequences are SGHVS and FQNEAQ. The CDR3 runs to 13 residues. V dropped 4 bases and J dropped 4; count of bases not matched to a gene: 3.